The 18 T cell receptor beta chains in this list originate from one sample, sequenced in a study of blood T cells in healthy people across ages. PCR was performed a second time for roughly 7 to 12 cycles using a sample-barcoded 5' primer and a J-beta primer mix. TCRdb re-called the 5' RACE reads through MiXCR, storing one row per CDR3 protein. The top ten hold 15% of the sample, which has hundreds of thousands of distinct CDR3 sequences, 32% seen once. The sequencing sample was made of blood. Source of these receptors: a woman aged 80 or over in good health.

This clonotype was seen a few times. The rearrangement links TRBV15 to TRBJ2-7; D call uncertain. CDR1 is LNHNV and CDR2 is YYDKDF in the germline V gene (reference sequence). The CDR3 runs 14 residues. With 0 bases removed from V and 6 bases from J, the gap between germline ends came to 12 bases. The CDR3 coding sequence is TGTGCCACCAGCAGAGATTTAGGGCGAGGCGAGCAGTACTTC. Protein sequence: CATSRDLGRGEQYF.

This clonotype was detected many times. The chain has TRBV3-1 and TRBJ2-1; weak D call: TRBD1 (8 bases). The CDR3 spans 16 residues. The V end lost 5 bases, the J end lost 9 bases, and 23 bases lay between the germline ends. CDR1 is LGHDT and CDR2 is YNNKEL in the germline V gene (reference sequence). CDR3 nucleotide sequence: TGTGCCAGCAGCGGACGGATTGGACAGGGAGGGTTTGAGCAGTTCTTC. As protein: CASSGRIGQGGFEQFF.

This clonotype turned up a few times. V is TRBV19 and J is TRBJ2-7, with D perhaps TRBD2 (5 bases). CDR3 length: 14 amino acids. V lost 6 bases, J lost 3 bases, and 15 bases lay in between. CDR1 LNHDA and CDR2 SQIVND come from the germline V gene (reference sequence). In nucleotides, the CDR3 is TGTGCCAGTAGACCCCGGGAACGAAACTACGAGCAGTACTTC. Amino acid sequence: CASRPRERNYEQYF.

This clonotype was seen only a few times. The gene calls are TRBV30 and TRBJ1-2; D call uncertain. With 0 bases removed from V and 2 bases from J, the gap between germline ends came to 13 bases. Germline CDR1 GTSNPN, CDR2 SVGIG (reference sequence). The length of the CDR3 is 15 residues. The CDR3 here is CAWSVTAMGNYGYTF. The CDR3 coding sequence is TGTGCCTGGAGTGTGACCGCTATGGGAAACTATGGCTACACCTTC. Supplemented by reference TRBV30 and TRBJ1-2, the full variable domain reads SQTIHQWPATLVQPVGSPLSLECTVEGTSNPNLYWYRQAAGRGLQLLFYSVGIGQISSEVPQNLSASRPQDRQFILSSKKLLLSDSGFYLCAWSVTAMGNYGYTFGSGTRLTVV.

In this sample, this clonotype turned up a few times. The CDR3 DNA reads TGTGCCAGCAGCTTGGAAGAGCGGGGCAGGCGAAGACCTGAAGCTTTCTTT. Encoded protein: CASSLEERGRRRPEAFF. The J gene is TRBJ1-1, the V gene TRBV7-6; D possibly corresponds to TRBD1 (5 bases). Germline V CDR1 and CDR2: SGHVS, FNYEAQ. There are 17 residues in the CDR3. Trimming removed 3 bases at V and 6 bases at J, with 23 bases between.

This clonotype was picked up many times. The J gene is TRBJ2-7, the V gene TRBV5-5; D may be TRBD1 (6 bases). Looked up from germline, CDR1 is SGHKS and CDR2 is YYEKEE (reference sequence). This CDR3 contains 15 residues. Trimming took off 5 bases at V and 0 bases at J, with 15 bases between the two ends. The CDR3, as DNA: TGTGCCAGCAGTTTACAGGGATTCAGCTCCTACGAGCAGTACTTC. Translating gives CASSLQGFSSYEQYF.

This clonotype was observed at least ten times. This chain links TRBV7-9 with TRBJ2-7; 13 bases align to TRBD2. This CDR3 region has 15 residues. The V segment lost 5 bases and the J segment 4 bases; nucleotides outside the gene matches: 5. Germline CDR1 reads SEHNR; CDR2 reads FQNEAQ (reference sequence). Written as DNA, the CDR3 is TGTGCCAGCAGCCGGGGACTAGCGGGAACATACGAGCAGTACTTC. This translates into CASSRGLAGTYEQYF.

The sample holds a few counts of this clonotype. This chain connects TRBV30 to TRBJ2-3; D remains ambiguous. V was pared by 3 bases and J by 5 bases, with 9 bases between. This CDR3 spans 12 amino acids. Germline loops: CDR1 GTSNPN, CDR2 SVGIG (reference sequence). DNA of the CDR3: TGTGCCTGGAGAGAAAGGATAGATACGCAGTATTTT. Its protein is CAWRERIDTQYF.

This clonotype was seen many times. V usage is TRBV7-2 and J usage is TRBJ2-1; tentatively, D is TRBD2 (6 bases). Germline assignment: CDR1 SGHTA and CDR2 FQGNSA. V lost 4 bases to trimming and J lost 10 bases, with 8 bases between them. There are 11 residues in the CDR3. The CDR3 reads CASSYGGEQFF. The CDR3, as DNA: TGTGCCAGCAGCTACGGAGGGGAGCAGTTCTTC.

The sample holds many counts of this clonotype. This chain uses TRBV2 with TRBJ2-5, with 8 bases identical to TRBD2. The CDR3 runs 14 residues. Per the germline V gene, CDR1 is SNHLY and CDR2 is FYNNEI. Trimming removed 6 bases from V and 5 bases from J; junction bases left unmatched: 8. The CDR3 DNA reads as TGTGCCAGCAGGGGTAGCGGGGTGGCGGAGACCCAGTACTTC. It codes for CASRGSGVAETQYF.

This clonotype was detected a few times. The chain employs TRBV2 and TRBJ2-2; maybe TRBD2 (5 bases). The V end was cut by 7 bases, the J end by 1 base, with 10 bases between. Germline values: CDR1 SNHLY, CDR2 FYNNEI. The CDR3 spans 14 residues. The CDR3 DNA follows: TGTGCCAGCAACCTAGGAGGGAACACCGGGGAGCTGTTTTTT. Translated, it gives CASNLGGNTGELFF.

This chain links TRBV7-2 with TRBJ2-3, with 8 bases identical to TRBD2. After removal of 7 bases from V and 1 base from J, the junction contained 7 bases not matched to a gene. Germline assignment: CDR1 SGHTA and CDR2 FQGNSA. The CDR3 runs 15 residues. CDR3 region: CASTIKRGRTDTQYF. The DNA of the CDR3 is TGTGCCAGCACCATAAAGCGGGGGCGCACAGATACGCAGTATTTT. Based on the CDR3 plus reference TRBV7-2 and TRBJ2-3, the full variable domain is GAGVSQSPSNKVTEKGKDVELRCDPISGHTALYWYRQSLGQGLEFLIYFQGNSAPDKSGLPSDRFSAERTGGSVSTLTIQRTQQEDSAVYLCASTIKRGRTDTQYFGPGTRLTVL.

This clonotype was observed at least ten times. The CDR3 nucleotides read TGTGCCACCAGTGCCTCCGGGACAGGGGGCGCCTGGTATGGCTACACCTTC. This translates into CATSASGTGGAWYGYTF. The V call is TRBV24-1, the J call TRBJ1-2; 12 bases fit TRBD1. The V segment lost 5 bases and the J segment 5 bases; nucleotides outside the gene matches: 11. Germline V CDR1 and CDR2: KGHDR, SFDVKD. The CDR3 totals 17 residues.

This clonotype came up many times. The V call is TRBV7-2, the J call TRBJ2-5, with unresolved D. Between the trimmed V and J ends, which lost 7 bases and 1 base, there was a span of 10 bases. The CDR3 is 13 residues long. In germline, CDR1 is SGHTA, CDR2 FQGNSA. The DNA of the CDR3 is TGTGCCAGCATCCCCCTCCCCCAAGAGACCCAGTACTTC. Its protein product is CASIPLPQETQYF.

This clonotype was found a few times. Here the CDR3 DNA reads TGCAGTGCTAGAGCGGTCCTCAATCAGCCCCAGCATTTT. This translates into CSARAVLNQPQHF. The chain employs TRBV20-1 and TRBJ1-5; D ambiguous. V was pared by 1 base and J by 3 bases, with 7 bases between. The V gene's germline CDR1 is DFQATT and CDR2 SNEGSKA (reference sequence). This CDR3 region has 13 residues.

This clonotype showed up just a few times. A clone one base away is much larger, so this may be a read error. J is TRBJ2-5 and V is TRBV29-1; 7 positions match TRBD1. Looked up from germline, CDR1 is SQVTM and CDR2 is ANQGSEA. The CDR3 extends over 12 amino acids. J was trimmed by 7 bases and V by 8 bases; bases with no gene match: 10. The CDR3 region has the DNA TGCAGCACAAGGACAGGCAGAGGGACCCAGTACTTC. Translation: CSTRTGRGTQYF.

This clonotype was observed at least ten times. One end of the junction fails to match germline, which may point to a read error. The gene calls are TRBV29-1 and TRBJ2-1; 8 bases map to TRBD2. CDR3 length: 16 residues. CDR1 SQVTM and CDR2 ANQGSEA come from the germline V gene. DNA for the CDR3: TGCAGCGTAGAAGCACCGGGACTAGGAGACCCCAATGAGCAGTTCTTC. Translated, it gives CSVEAPGLGDPNEQFF.

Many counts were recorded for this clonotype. CDR3 in DNA: TGCGCCAGCAGCCAGGGGACTAGCGGGGGGTCCCTGAGCTCCTACAATGAGCAGTTCTTC. This encodes CASSQGTSGGSLSSYNEQFF. The chain carries TRBV4-3 and TRBJ2-1; 15 positions agree with TRBD2. This CDR3 is built from 20 residues. The V gene end was trimmed by 3 bases and the J gene end by 0 bases; junction bases not matched to a gene: 9. Germline V CDR1 and CDR2: LGHNA, YSLEER.